These 27 T cell receptor beta chains were sequenced from one sample in a study of cytomegalovirus exposure and HLA in healthy donors (dated by TCRdb to between 2016 and 2019). To prepare the library, the immunoSEQ multiplex PCR assay was applied. A mixture of 60 forward primers for TCR Vbeta segments and 13 reverse primers for TCR Jbeta segments was used in the multiplex PCR. This is the immuneACCESS table as TCRdb keeps it, with only in-frame sequences that have V and J called. A part of the clones is gone; compared with another copy, unresolved V genes explain less than half, and the rest is unexplained. Present in this sample are 15,000 to 20,000 clones, around 75% of which were seen just once. The top ten hold 3% to 4.5% of the sample. Sequences were obtained from PBMCs. Every receptor here comes from a man in his late teens or twenties in good health and CMV-seronegative.

J is TRBJ1-1 and V is TRBV30, with D possibly TRBD1 on 6 matching bases. There are 17 residues in the CDR3. Trimming left V 0 bases short and J 3 bases short, with 20 bases between. CDR1 and CDR2 (germline): GTSNPN, SVGIG (reference sequence). The CDR3 protein is CAWSVTGLVTWDTEAFF. The CDR3 DNA reads as TGTGCCTGGAGTGTCACAGGGTTGGTAACGTGGGACACTGAAGCTTTCTTT.

This CDR3 reads CASSDEPGTPEQYF. The CDR3 DNA follows: TGTGCCAGCAGCGACGAACCAGGAACCCCGGAGCAGTACTTC. The rearrangement links TRBV25-1 to TRBJ2-7, with D unresolved. Germline V lookup: CDR1 MGHDK, CDR2 SYGVNS. The length of the CDR3 is 14 residues. The ends were cut back, 6 bases at V and 7 bases at J, with 19 bases in the middle.

This sequence joins TRBV6-1 and TRBJ2-5; 8 nucleotides line up with TRBD1. Germline V gene data show CDR1 as MNHNS and CDR2 as SASEGT. J lost 5 bases, V lost 10 bases, and 6 bases had no gene match. The CDR3 totals 12 residues. The CDR3 protein is CATRTGRETQYF. In DNA, the CDR3 is TGTGCCACTCGGACAGGGCGGGAGACCCAGTACTTC.

This sequence joins TRBV30 and TRBJ1-5; 8 bases line up with TRBD1. The CDR3 extends over 16 amino acids. With 3 bases clipped from V and 2 bases from J, the junction kept 9 bases outside the gene matches. Germline V gene lookup returns CDR1 GTSNPN and CDR2 SVGIG (reference sequence). The CDR3 spells CAWSAPTGGGNQPQHF. The CDR3 nucleotides read TGTGCCTGGAGCGCCCCTACAGGGGGTGGCAATCAGCCCCAGCATTTT.

This clone is a singleton in its sample. This chain uses TRBV5-1 with TRBJ1-1; TRBD1 might be the D (5 bases). Looked up from germline, CDR1 is SGHRS and CDR2 is YFSETQ. The CDR3 is 13 amino acids. Between the trimmed V and J ends, which lost 0 bases and 10 bases, there was a span of 13 bases. CDR3 region: CASSLVQGVGAFF. The CDR3 nucleotides are TGCGCCAGCAGCTTGGTCCAGGGTGTTGGAGCTTTCTTT.

This clone has more than one count but fewer than ten. The chain recombines TRBV9 with TRBJ1-4; possibly TRBD1 for D (6 bases). The CDR3 is made up of 15 amino acids. Germline lookup yields CDR1 SGDLS and CDR2 YYNGEE. Trimming took 3 bases from V and 6 from J, leaving 15 bases between them. The CDR3 sequence: CASSGTGLPYEKLFF. The CDR3 DNA sequence: TGTGCCAGCAGCGGAACAGGGCTCCCTTATGAAAAACTGTTTTTT.

This clone came up once. The chain uses TRBV13 and TRBJ2-2, with no clear D. Germline CDR1 and CDR2: PRHDT and FYEKMQ (reference sequence). V was shortened by 0 bases and J by 6 bases, with 5 bases between the two germline ends. This CDR3 is 13 amino acids long. The CDR3 nucleotides read TGTGCCAGCAGCTTAGGCGCAGCCGGGGAGCTGTTTTTT. This codes for CASSLGAAGELFF.

This clone is a singleton in its sample. The CDR3 DNA reads TGTGCCTGGGGACCCGAGGCGGGAGATACGCAGTATTTT. It yields the protein CAWGPEAGDTQYF. The rearrangement joins TRBV30 to TRBJ2-3; D possibly corresponds to TRBD2 (5 bases). This CDR3 region has 13 residues. Germline-derived CDR1 and CDR2 are GTSNPN and SVGIG (reference sequence). V shed 5 bases and J shed 5 bases, with 14 bases lying between them. Using reference TRBV30 and TRBJ2-3 for the parts outside the CDR3, the full variable domain is SQTIHQWPATLVQPVGSPLSLECTVEGTSNPNLYWYRQAAGRGLQLLFYSVGIGQISSEVPQNLSASRPQDRQFILSSKKLLLSDSGFYLCAWGPEAGDTQYFGPGTRLTVL.

This clone occurred once. The chain combines TRBV9 with TRBJ1-1; 7 bases agree with TRBD1. The CDR3 has 14 amino acids. Per the germline V gene, CDR1 is SGDLS and CDR2 is YYNGEE. V lost 2 bases, J lost 4 bases, and 5 bases stayed unmatched. CDR3 bases: TGTGCCAGCAGCGTCACAGGGGACCCCACTGAAGCTTTCTTT. Translating gives CASSVTGDPTEAFF.

As to this clone: The junction does not match germline at one end; this may be a read error. This sequence joins TRBV29-1 and TRBJ1-1; D remains ambiguous. Germline CDR1 is SQVTM and CDR2 is ANQGSEA. The length of the CDR3 is 10 residues. The CDR3 region is CSAGSTAAFF. In nucleotides, the CDR3 is TGCAGCGCCGGGTCTACTGCAGCTTTCTTT.

The chain combines TRBV29-1 with TRBJ2-7; 7 bases align to TRBD1. CDR3 size: 15 residues. V lost 6 bases and J lost 5; bases outside the gene matches: 16. Germline V gene lookup returns CDR1 SQVTM and CDR2 ANQGSEA. CDR3 in amino acids: CSVTDRVNSNHEQYF. DNA for the CDR3: TGCAGCGTAACTGACAGGGTGAATTCTAATCACGAGCAGTACTTC.

The V call is TRBV30, the J call TRBJ1-5, with 10 bases lining up with TRBD1. J gave up 7 bases and V 3 bases, and 6 bases lay outside the gene matches. The CDR3 consists of 14 residues. Germline V CDR1 and CDR2: GTSNPN, SVGIG (reference sequence). CDR3 protein: CAWSGTGVRQPQHF. CDR3 bases: TGTGCCTGGAGCGGGACAGGGGTAAGACAGCCCCAGCATTTT.

V and J are TRBV30 and TRBJ1-1; 9 bases fit TRBD1. V was clipped by 0 bases and J by 3 bases; unmatched bases: 14. Germline V gene lookup returns CDR1 GTSNPN and CDR2 SVGIG (reference sequence). The CDR3 extends over 18 amino acids. CDR3 in DNA: TGTGCCTGGAGTGTAGGATTTAAGCGGGACAGGGAGGACACTGAAGCTTTCTTT. This codes for CAWSVGFKRDREDTEAFF.

The rearrangement uses TRBV4-3 and TRBJ2-2; D unresolved. The CDR3 is made up of 15 amino acids. Germline loops: CDR1 LGHNA, CDR2 YSLEER. V was pared by 2 bases and J by 2 bases, with 9 bases between. The DNA of the CDR3 is TGCGCCAGCAGCCAATTAGAATCAAACACCGGGGAGCTGTTTTTT. This translates into CASSQLESNTGELFF.

The count of this clone is one. The chain is built from TRBV5-6 and TRBJ1-2; 7 bases align to TRBD1. The CDR3 runs to 13 residues. CDR1 and CDR2 (germline): SGHDT, YYEEEE. V trimming: 4 bases; J trimming: 4 bases; junction bases outside the gene matches: 4. This chain's CDR3 is CASSPQGVYGYTF. For the CDR3, the DNA is TGTGCCAGCAGCCCCCAGGGGGTCTATGGCTACACCTTC. Based on the CDR3 plus reference TRBV5-6 and TRBJ1-2, the full variable domain is DAGVTQSPTHLIKTRGQQVTLRCSPKSGHDTVSWYQQALGQGPQFIFQYYEEEERQRGNFPDRFSGHQFPNYSSELNVNALLLGDSALYLCASSPQGVYGYTFGSGTRLTVV.

The rearrangement links TRBV25-1 to TRBJ2-3, with D possibly TRBD2 on 6 matching bases. This CDR3 contains 15 residues. Germline CDR1 MGHDK, CDR2 SYGVNS. The ends were cut back, 5 bases at V and 2 bases at J, with 14 bases in the middle. The CDR3 DNA sequence: TGTGCCAGCAGTACAGCGGGTGTCCACACAGATACGCAGTATTTT. Translated: CASSTAGVHTDTQYF.

The J gene is TRBJ1-1, the V gene TRBV19, with D perhaps matching TRBD1 (6 bases). Trimming removed 3 bases at V and 3 bases at J, with 8 bases between. The CDR3 loop spans 13 amino acids. CDR1 and CDR2 (germline): LNHDA, SQIVND (reference sequence). DNA of the CDR3: TGTGCCAGTAGTATGTACAGGGACACTGAAGCTTTCTTT. It translates to CASSMYRDTEAFF.

This sequence joins TRBV29-1 and TRBJ2-1, with D tentatively TRBD2 (5 bases). The germline gives CDR1 SQVTM, CDR2 ANQGSEA. The V end was cut by 7 bases, the J end by 15 bases, with 19 bases between. The CDR3 consists of 11 residues. The chain's CDR3 is CSANPATGLFF. For the CDR3, the DNA is TGCAGCGCGAACCCTGCTACGGGGTTGTTCTTC.

CDR3 DNA: TGCGCCAGCAGCCGGCTAGCGGGGGGGCCGGAAGAGCAGTACTTC. Protein: CASSRLAGGPEEQYF. The chain recombines TRBV4-1 with TRBJ2-7; 12 positions match TRBD2. CDR3 length equals 15 residues. Germline CDR1 and CDR2: MGHRA and YSYEKL. The J segment lost 7 bases and the V segment lost 4 bases, leaving 8 bases of the junction unmatched.

The chain recombines TRBV6-5 with TRBJ1-5; maybe TRBD1 (6 bases). The V gene lost 5 bases and the J gene lost 1 base, with 9 bases spanning the gap. The CDR3 spans 14 residues. CDR1 and CDR2 from the germline V gene are MNHEY and SVGAGI. CDR3 nucleotides: TGTGCCAGCAGTACAGGGAAAAGCAATCAGCCCCAGCATTTT. Its translation: CASSTGKSNQPQHF.

The rearrangement joins TRBV13 to TRBJ1-1; 7 nucleotides align to TRBD1. Per germline, CDR1 PRHDT and CDR2 FYEKMQ (reference sequence). V was clipped by 4 bases and J by 10 bases; unmatched bases: 3. This CDR3 contains 11 residues. The CDR3, as DNA: TGTGCCAGCAGCTCGACAGGGCGAGCTTTCTTT. Translation: CASSSTGRAFF.

This rearrangement joins TRBV5-1 to TRBJ1-1; 8 bases match TRBD1. CDR3 length: 15 residues. Trimming at V came to 3 bases and at J to 3 bases, leaving 7 bases not matched to a gene. Germline V gene sequence: CDR1 SGHRS, CDR2 YFSETQ. CDR3 sequence (DNA): TGCGCCAGCAGCTCCAGGGGGCGCGGAGACACTGAAGCTTTCTTT. As protein: CASSSRGRGDTEAFF.

This clone was seen only once. The chain employs TRBV29-1 and TRBJ2-3; D may be TRBD1 (5 bases). Germline V gene sequence: CDR1 SQVTM, CDR2 ANQGSEA. There are 16 residues in the CDR3. Trimming took 7 bases from V and 1 from J, leaving 21 bases between them. The CDR3 region has the DNA TGCAGCGGCATGGACCAGGGTGGATCACGCACAGATACGCAGTATTTT. Encoded protein: CSGMDQGGSRTDTQYF.

The chain has TRBV25-1 and TRBJ1-5, with D possibly matching TRBD1 (6 bases). Germline V gene data show CDR1 as MGHDK and CDR2 as SYGVNS. Trimming took 5 bases from V and 4 from J, leaving 15 bases between them. This CDR3 has 15 amino acids. The CDR3, as DNA: TGTGCCAGCAGTAATACACGACAGGCTAATCAGCCCCAGCATTTT. The encoded protein is CASSNTRQANQPQHF.

The chain is built from TRBV19 and TRBJ1-5; D is unclear. The CDR3 has 16 residues. CDR1 is LNHDA, CDR2 SQIVND, per germline (reference sequence). V lost 3 bases, J lost 4 bases, and 16 bases lay in between. The CDR3 DNA follows: TGTGCCAGTAGTATGGCGGTCGGCAGCATTAATCAGCCCCAGCATTTT. Translation gives CASSMAVGSINQPQHF.

This clone was observed a handful of times. This CDR3 reads CAWSSFYSNQPQHF. The CDR3, as DNA: TGTGCCTGGAGTTCGTTCTATAGCAATCAGCCCCAGCATTTT. The chain is built from TRBV30 and TRBJ1-5; no definite D call. V shed 2 bases and J shed 0 bases, with 8 bases lying between them. Germline CDR1 is GTSNPN and CDR2 is SVGIG (reference sequence). This CDR3 spans 14 amino acids.

This clone was detected only once. The CDR3 sequence is CASYDSTGGLQSFF. In nucleotides, the CDR3 is TGTGCCAGCTATGACTCGACAGGGGGCTTGCAGTCTTTCTTT. The chain is built from TRBV5-4 and TRBJ1-1, with 10 nucleotides matching TRBD1. The V gene's germline CDR1 is SGHNT and CDR2 YYREEE (reference sequence). The trim removed 7 bases at V and 12 bases at J, leaving 15 bases unmatched. This CDR3 comprises 14 residues.